The clone carrying this T cell receptor (beta chain) was detected a few times. Its antigen is currently unknown. These data originate in a study of cytomegalovirus exposure and HLA in healthy donors. The CDR3 is 12 residues long. The V end lost 2 bases, the J end lost 3 bases, and 5 bases lay between the germline ends. CDR1 is MGHDK and CDR2 is SYGVNS in the germline V gene. Notes on the study in general: Researchers reported that a few CMV-associated chains were confirmed in vitro as CMV antigen-specific. Most TCR sequences proved rare, with some public TCRs found in many donors. As a later analysis showed, several of the most significant clusters appeared to be linked to common viral pathogens.

The PCR made use of 60 Vbeta and 13 Jbeta primers. How the authors handled the data: Approximately 72 million unique TCR beta chains, roughly 11 million of them shared, were counted by a later analysis. Generated by immunoSEQ multiplex PCR, the TCRdb table keeps only in-frame clones and is missing some. Clone size and the V and J calls come from that table; the DNA yielded D and trimming. The table lists under 150,000 clones, around 80% of them singletons, with roughly 4.2% in the top ten. Sequencing input: PBMCs. The receptor's source is a woman aged 40 to 50 in good health and CMV-seronegative. The chain joins TRBV25-1 to TRBJ2-7; perhaps TRBD1 as D (5 bases). This CDR3 reads CASSEQGYEQYF. In DNA, the CDR3 is TGTGCCAGCAGTGAACAGGGCTACGAGCAGTACTTC.